This T cell receptor (beta chain) derives from a study of blood T cell repertoires in COVID-19 (dated by TCRdb to about 2020). Broadly, across the study: The collaborator samples originated in the United States, Italy and Spain and spanned the acute and convalescent phases of COVID-19. The prospective study material was composed of cDNA or gDNA derived from T cells, B-cell-depleted T cells, or PBMCs. The dataset comprised deeply sampled blood TCRbeta repertoires from subjects exposed to, actively infected with, or recovered from COVID-19. The repertoires were released in a freely available public database meant as a resource for research on the immune response to SARS-CoV-2. The samples were drawn from two sources: the first 160 participants of the ongoing ImmuneRACE study, and 1,254 subjects contributed by 6 global collaborators. A de-identified subject ID, COVID-19 status, age in years and sex were almost always included in the sample metadata. Where HLA class I and class II types were available, the types were taken from metadata supplied by the sample provider, not from assay-based typing.

Enrolling through a virtual design, the prospective study's participants ranged in age from roughly 18 to 89 years and lived across 24 United States geographic areas. Cohort assignment in the prospective study relied on participant-reported clinical history from a screening survey and a study questionnaire. Recovered participants in ImmuneRACE Cohort 3 were defined by two consecutive negative NP/OP PCR tests, clearance by a healthcare professional, or resolution of symptoms. Each participant in the prospective study had whole blood, serum and a nasopharyngeal or oropharyngeal swab collected by mobile phlebotomists. Additional blood draws and questionnaires over an approximately 2-month period could optionally be provided by prospective study participants. Before DNA extraction, prospective study blood samples were shipped either frozen or at room temperature. With regard to this clone: The antigen it recognizes is unknown. Within one base of it there is no much larger clone, and no base qualities were kept.

The germline V gene sets CDR1 to SGHRS and CDR2 to YFSETQ. Relative to germline, V is 2 bases shorter and J is 6 bases shorter, with 12 bases between their ends. There are 14 amino acids in the CDR3, from cysteine to phenylalanine inclusive. The entry retains the CDR3 DNA only, 42 bases that are in frame from base 1. Broad study findings and their caveats: How much clinical and demographic metadata was included differed by source and by participant, and the metadata was provided uncurated.

The immunoSEQ Assay, a bias-controlled multiplex PCR, was used to amplify TCRbeta CDR3 regions from genomic DNA. As for the original processing: Within the assay, amplification of reference gene primers was used to estimate how many nucleated cells each sample contained. To quantify the absolute abundance of each unique TCRbeta CDR3 rearrangement, sequence reads were collapsed and filtered. For each sample, productive Simpson clonality was calculated by taking the square root of Simpson's diversity index across productive rearrangements. What TCRdb holds here is the immuneACCESS table cut down to in-frame rearrangements. Part of the clones is not present; checked against another copy, under half of the missing clones reflect an unresolved V gene, and the others are unexplained. That table supplies the V and J calls and clone size; D and trimming were determined from the DNA. The sample table lists more than 300,000 clones, about nine tenths of them with a count of one. Of the sample, roughly 10% is held by the ten largest clones.

Rearrangement joined TRBV5-1 to TRBJ2-1; perhaps TRBD2 is the D gene, with 6 bases matching. The source material was PBMCs or T cells enriched from blood (not recorded which). The origin of this receptor is a woman in her late teens or twenties who had recovered from COVID-19. The CDR3 protein: CASSLWSGANEQFF. At the DNA level, the sequence is TGCGCCAGCAGCTTATGGTCGGGAGCCAATGAGCAGTTCTTC.